The present T cell receptor beta chain was sequenced within a study of blood T cell repertoires in COVID-19. Overall study: The analysed material was cDNA or gDNA that came from T cells, B-cell-depleted T cells, or PBMCs.

The germline V gene encodes CDR1 MNHEY and CDR2 SMNVEV (reference sequence). The CDR3 extends over 14 amino acids. V was shortened by 6 bases and J by 0 bases, with 9 bases between the two germline ends. Enrollees, roughly 18 to 89 years old, lived in 24 US areas. Participants' reported clinical history set cohort assignment. In the source study's methods: Nucleated cell number was recorded as an estimate derived from reference gene primer amplification. Only in-frame clones appear in the TCRdb table, and some are missing; sequencing was by immunoSEQ multiplex PCR. Clonal size and the V and J genes are those of that table, whereas D and trimming came from the DNA. The sample lists about 330,000 clones, roughly 90% occurring once.

Sequencing used PBMCs or T cells enriched from blood (not recorded which). This chain uses TRBV27 with TRBJ2-4, with D hard to call. The TCR was taken from a woman aged 25 to 39 who had recovered from COVID-19. CDR3 loop: CASSPTLAKNIQYF. In DNA form, the CDR3 reads TGTGCCAGCAGCCCAACTCTAGCCAAAAACATTCAGTACTTC.